Sequencing of this T cell receptor (beta chain) was carried out in a study of T cells in Graves' hyperthyroidism and ophthalmopathy. The study, taken as a whole, reports: Blood also showed most of the thyroid clonotypes that were expanded above 0.001.

This clonotype was seen repeatedly, ten times or more. The antigen remains unidentified. At one end the junction does not follow the germline gene, possibly because of a read error. This CDR3 has 15 amino acids. Per germline, CDR1 MDHEN and CDR2 SYDVKM. Criteria for exclusion of patients were uncontrolled infection, other autoimmune disease, pregnancy or lactation. Ahead of any ophthalmopathy symptoms, the blood sample was obtained at the first diagnosis of hyperthyroidism. From RNA transcripts, TCR beta CDR3 regions were amplified. Researchers ran a first-round RT-PCR on the TCR CDR3 using the HTBI primer set. One entry per CDR3 protein results from TCRdb running MiXCR on the multiplex PCR reads. The data contain roughly 360,000 distinct CDR3 sequences, approximately 13% of them singletons.

The chain couples TRBV28 to TRBJ2-7, with 7 nucleotides matching TRBD1. The material sequenced was blood. The sequence derives from a young man with Graves' hyperthyroidism that later progressed to Graves' ophthalmopathy. CDR3 sequence reads: CASSPGQALFYGQYF. DNA of the CDR3: TGTGCCAGCAGCCCCGGACAGGCGCTCTTCTACGGGCAGTACTTC.